This T cell receptor beta chain originates from a study of blood T cells in healthy people across ages. A second PCR, run for about 7 to 11 cycles, used a sample-barcoded 5' primer plus a J-beta primer mix. Each cDNA molecule, via a template-switch adaptor with 12 random nucleotides, was tagged. TCRdb called the 5' RACE reads again in MiXCR, with one record for every CDR3 protein. The sample lists hundreds of thousands of distinct CDR3 sequences; approximately 44% were seen once. The V and J ends lost 3 bases and 3 bases respectively, with 10 bases between them. The length of the CDR3 is 14 residues. Germline V gives CDR1 LNHDA, CDR2 SQIVND (reference sequence).

The chain links TRBV19 to TRBJ2-3; D is possibly TRBD2 (5 bases). This receptor was obtained from a man in his 60s in good health. Specimen: blood. CDR3 nucleotide sequence: TGTGCCAGTAGTATGGGAGTTGGGACAGATACGCAGTATTTT. Translating it yields CASSMGVGTDTQYF.